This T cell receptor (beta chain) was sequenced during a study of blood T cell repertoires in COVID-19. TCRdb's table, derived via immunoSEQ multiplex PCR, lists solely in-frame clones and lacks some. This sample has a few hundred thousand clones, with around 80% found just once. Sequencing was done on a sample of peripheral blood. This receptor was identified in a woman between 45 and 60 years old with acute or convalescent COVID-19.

The CDR3 loop is CASSLNRNTIYF. The DNA of the CDR3 is TGTGCCAGCAGTTTGAATCGGAACACCATATATTTT. The chain couples TRBV12-3 or TRBV12-4 to TRBJ1-3; D is unresolved. The ends were cut back, 3 bases at V and 7 bases at J, with 7 bases in the middle. The CDR3 covers 12 residues.